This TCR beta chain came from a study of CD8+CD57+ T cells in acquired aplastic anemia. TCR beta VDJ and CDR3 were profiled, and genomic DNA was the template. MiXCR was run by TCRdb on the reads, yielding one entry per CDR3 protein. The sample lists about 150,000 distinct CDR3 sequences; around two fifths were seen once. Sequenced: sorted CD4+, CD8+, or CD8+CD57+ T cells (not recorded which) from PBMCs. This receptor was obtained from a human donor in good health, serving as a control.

CDR3 residues: CASSQNSGGEVFF. CDR3 bases: TGTGCCAGCAGCCAAAATAGCGGGGGGGAAGTGTTCTTC. The V gene is TRBV3-1, the J gene TRBJ2-1; TRBD2 matches at 11 bases. The CDR3 is made up of 13 amino acids. V was clipped by 2 bases and J by 15 bases; unmatched bases: 6. CDR1 LGHDT and CDR2 YNNKEL come from the germline V gene (reference sequence).